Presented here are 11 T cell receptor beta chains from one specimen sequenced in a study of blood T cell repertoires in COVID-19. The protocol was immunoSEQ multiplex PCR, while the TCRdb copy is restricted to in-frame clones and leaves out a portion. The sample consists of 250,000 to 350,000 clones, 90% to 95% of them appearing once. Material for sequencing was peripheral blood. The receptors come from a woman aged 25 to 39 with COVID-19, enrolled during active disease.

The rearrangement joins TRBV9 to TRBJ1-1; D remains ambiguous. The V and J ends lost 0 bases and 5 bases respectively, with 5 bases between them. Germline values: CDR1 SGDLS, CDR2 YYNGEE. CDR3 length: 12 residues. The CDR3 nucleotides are TGTGCCAGCAGCGTAGGAGAGACTGAAGCTTTCTTT. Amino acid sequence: CASSVGETEAFF.

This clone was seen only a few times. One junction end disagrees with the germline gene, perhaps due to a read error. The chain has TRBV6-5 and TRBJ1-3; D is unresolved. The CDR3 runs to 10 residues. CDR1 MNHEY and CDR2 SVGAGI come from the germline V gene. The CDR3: CASSRNTIYF. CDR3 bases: TGTGCCAGCTCTAGAAACACCATATATTTT.

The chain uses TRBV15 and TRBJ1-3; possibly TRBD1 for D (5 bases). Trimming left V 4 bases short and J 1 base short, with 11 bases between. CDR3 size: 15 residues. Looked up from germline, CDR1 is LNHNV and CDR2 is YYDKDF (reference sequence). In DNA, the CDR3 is TGTGCCACCAGCACGGGCAGGGCATCTGGAAACACCATATATTTT. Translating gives CATSTGRASGNTIYF.

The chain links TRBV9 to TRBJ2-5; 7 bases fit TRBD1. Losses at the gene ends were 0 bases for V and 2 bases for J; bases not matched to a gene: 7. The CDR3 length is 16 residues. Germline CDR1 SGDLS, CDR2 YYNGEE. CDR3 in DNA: TGTGCCAGCAGCGTAGCCCCGACAGGGCGACAAGAGACCCAGTACTTC. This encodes CASSVAPTGRQETQYF. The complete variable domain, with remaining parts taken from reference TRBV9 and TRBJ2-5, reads DSGVTQTPKHLITATGQRVTLRCSPRSGDLSVYWYQQSLDQGLQFLIQYYNGEERAKGNILERFSAQQFPDLHSELNLSSLELGDSALYFCASSVAPTGRQETQYFGPGTRLLVL.

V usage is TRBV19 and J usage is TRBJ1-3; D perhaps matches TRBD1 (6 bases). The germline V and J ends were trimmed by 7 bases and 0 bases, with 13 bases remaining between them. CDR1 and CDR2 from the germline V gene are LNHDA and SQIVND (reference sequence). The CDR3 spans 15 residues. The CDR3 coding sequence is TGTGCCAGTACCAAGACAGGCAACTCTGGAAACACCATATATTTT. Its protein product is CASTKTGNSGNTIYF.

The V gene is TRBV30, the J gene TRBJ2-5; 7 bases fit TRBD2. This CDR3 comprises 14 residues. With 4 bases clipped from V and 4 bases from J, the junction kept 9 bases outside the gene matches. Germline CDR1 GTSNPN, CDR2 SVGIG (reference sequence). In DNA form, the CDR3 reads TGTGCCTGGAAAACAGCGGGAAGCGCAGAGACCCAGTACTTC. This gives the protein CAWKTAGSAETQYF.

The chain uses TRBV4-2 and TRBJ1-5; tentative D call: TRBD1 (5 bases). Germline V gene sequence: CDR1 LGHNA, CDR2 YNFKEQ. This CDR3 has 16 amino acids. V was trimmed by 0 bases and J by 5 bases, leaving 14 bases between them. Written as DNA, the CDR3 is TGTGCCAGCAGCCAAGACGCGGGACCACCCCATCAGCCCCAGCATTTT. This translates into CASSQDAGPPHQPQHF.

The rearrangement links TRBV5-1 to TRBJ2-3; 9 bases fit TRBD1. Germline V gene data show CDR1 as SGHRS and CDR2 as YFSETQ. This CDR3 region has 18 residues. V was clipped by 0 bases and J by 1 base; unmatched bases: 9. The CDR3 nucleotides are TGCGCCAGCAGCTTGGCCCGGATTTGGGACAGGGGCACAGATACGCAGTATTTT. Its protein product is CASSLARIWDRGTDTQYF.

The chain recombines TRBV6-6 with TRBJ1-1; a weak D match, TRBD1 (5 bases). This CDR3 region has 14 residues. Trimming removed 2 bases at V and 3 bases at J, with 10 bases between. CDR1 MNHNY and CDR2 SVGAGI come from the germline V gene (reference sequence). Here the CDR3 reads CASSYEDTYTEAFF. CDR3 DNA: TGTGCCAGCAGTTACGAGGACACTTACACTGAAGCTTTCTTT.

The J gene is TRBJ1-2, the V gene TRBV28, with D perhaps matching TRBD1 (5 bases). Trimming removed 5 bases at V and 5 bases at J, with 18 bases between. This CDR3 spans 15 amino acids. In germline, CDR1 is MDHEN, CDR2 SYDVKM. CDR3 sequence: CASSPGQGGGYGYTF. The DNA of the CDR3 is TGTGCCAGCAGTCCCGGGCAGGGCGGGGGGTATGGCTACACCTTC.

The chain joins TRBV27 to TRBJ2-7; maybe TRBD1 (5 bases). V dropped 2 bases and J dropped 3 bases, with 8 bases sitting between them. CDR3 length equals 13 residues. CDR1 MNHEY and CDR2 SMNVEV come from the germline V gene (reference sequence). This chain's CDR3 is CASSLDRFYEQYF. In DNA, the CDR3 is TGTGCCAGCAGTTTAGACAGATTCTACGAGCAGTACTTC.